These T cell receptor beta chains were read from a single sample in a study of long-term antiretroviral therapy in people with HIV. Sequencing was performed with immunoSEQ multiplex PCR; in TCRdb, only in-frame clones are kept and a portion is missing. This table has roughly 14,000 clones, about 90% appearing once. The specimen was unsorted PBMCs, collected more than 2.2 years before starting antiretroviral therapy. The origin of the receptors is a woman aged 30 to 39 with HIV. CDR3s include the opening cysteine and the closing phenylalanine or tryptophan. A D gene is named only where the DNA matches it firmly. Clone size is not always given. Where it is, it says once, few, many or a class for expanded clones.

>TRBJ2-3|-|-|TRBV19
TGTGCCAGTAGTATAGAAGCTTTAAGTAGCCGGGGAACGCAGTATTTT
CASSIEALSSRGTQYF
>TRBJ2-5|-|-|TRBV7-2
TGTGCCAGCAGCTTAATGTCCAGTCAAGAGACCCAGTACTTC
CASSLMSSQETQYF
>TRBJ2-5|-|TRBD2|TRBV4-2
TGTGCCAGCAGCCAAGATCATCCCAGAGCGGGGGGGCAGGAGACCCAGTACTTC
CASSQDHPRAGGQETQYF
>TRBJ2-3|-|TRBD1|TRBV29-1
TGCAGCGTTGCGACAGGGCACACAACAGATACGCAGTATTTT
CSVATGHTTDTQYF
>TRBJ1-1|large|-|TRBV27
TGTGCCAGCAGTTTTGCAGGGTCGCCCAAAGCTTTCTTT
CASSFAGSPKAFF
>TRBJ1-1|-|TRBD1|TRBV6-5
TGTGCCAGCAGTTACGCGGGACAGGGGGCTTTCTTT
CASSYAGQGAFF
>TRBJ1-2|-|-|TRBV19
TGTGCCAGTAGTATATCCGCCCAGAACTATGGCTACACCTTC
CASSISAQNYGYTF
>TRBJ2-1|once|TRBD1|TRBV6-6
TGTGCCAGCAACTCCGGGACAGGATTATACAATGAGCAGTTCTTC
CASNSGTGLYNEQFF
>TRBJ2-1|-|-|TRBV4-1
TGCGCCAGCAGCCAAGATGCGGACTTCAACTATGAGCAGTTCTTC
CASSQDADFNYEQFF
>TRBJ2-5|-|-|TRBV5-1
TGCGCCAGCAGCGTCCTCCGGGACAACCAAGAGACCCAGTACTTC
CASSVLRDNQETQYF
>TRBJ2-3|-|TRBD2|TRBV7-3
TGTGCCAGCAGTCCTAGCGGAACTAGCACAGATACGCAGTATTTT
CASSPSGTSTDTQYF
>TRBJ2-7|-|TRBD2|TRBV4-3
TGCGCCAGCAGCCAAGATATCAGCGGGGGGCTCTTATCCGACGAGCAGTACTTC
CASSQDISGGLLSDEQYF